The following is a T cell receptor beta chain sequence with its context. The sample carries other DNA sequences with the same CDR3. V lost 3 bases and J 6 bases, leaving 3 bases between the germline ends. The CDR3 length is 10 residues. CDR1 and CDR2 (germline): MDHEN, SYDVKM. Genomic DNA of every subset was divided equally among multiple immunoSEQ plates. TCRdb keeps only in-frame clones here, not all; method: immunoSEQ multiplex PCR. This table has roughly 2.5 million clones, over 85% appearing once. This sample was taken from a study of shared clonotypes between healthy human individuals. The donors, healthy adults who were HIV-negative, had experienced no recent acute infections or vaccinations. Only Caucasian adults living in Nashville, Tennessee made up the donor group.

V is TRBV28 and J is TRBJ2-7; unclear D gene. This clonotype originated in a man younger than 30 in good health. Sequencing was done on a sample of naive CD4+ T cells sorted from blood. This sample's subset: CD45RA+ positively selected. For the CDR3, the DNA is TGTGCCAGCAGTTTTCGCGAGCAGTACTTC. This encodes CASSFREQYF.